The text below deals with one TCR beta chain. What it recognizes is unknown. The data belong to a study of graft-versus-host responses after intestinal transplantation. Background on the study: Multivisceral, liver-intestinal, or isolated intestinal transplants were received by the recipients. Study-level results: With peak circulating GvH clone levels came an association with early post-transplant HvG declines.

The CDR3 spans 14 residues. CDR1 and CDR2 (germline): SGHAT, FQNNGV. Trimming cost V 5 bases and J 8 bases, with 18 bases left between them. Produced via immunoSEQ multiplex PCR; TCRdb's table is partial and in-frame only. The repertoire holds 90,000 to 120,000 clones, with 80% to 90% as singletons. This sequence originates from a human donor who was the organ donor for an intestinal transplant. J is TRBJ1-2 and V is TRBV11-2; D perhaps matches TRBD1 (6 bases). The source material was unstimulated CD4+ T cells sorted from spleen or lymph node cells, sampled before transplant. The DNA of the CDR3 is TGTGCCAGCAGCCCCCTTCGACAGGAGCGGGGCTACACCTTC. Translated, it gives CASSPLRQERGYTF.